This T cell receptor beta chain was sequenced for a study of blood T cells in healthy people across ages. This clonotype turned up a few times. CDR1 and CDR2 from the germline V gene are MNHEY and SMNVEV (reference sequence). This CDR3 is 15 amino acids long. Trimming cost V 0 bases and J 3 bases, with 12 bases left between them. Through a sample-barcoded 5' primer and a J-beta primer mix, a second PCR was run for roughly 7 to 12 cycles. TCRdb redid the calling of the 5' RACE reads with MiXCR, one entry per CDR3 protein. The sample holds about 1 million distinct CDR3 sequences; under 30% are singletons and the top ten take around 0.7%. The sample was also linked to a second study, of T cells of mothers and their children.

The chain carries TRBV27 and TRBJ2-7, with a possible D match to TRBD1 (5 bases). Sample: blood. The TCR originated in a girl aged 2 to 9 in good health. This chain's CDR3 is CASSLSGRVGYEQYF. CDR3 DNA sequence: TGTGCCAGCAGTTTATCGGGCAGGGTAGGCTACGAGCAGTACTTC.